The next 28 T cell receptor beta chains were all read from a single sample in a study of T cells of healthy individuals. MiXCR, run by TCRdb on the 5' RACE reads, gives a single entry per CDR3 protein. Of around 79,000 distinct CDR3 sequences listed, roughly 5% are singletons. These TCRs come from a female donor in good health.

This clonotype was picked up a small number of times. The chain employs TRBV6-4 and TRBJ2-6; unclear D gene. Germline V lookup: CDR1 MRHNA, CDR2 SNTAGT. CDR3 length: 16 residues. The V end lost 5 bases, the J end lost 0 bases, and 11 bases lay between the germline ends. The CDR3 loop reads CASSPTMSSGANVLTF. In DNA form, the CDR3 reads TGTGCCAGCAGTCCCACCATGAGCTCTGGGGCCAACGTCCTGACTTTC.

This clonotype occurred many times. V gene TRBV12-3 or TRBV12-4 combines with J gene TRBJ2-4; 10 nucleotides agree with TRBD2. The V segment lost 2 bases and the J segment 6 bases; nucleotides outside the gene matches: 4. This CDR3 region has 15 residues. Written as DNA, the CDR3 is TGTGCCAGCAGTTTACCTCGGACTAGCGGAAACATTCAGTACTTC. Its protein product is CASSLPRTSGNIQYF.

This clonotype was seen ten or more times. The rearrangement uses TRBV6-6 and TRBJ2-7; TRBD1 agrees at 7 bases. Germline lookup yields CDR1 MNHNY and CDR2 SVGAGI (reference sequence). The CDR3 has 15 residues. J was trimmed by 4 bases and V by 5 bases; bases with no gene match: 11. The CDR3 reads CASSQSLQGIYEQYF. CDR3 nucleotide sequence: TGTGCCAGCAGTCAATCCCTACAGGGGATTTACGAGCAGTACTTC.

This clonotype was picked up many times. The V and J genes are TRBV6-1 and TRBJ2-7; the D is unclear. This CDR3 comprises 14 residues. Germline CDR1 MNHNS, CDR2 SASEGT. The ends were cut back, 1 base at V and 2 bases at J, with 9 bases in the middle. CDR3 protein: CASSEGPGAYEQYF. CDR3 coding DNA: TGTGCCAGCAGTGAAGGCCCAGGTGCCTACGAGCAGTACTTC.

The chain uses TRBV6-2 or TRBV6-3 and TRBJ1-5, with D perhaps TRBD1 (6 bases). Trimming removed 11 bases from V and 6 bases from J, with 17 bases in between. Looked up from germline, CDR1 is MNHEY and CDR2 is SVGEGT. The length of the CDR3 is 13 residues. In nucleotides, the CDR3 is TGTGCCGGCGCCCAGGGGCTCGGTCAGCCCCAGCATTTT. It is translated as CAGAQGLGQPQHF.

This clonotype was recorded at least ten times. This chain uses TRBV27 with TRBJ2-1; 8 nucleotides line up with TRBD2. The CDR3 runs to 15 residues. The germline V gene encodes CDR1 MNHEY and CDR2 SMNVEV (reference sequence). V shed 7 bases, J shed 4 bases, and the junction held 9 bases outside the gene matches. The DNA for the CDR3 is TGTGCCAGCACCCTGAGGCTAGCGGGTTACAATGAGCAGTTCTTC. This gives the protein CASTLRLAGYNEQFF.

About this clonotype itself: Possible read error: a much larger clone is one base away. The DNA of the CDR3 is TGTGCCAGCAGTCCGGACAGGGGTAAGTCTTTCTTT. This encodes CASSPDRGKSFF. The chain recombines TRBV6-5 with TRBJ1-1; 9 bases agree with TRBD1. CDR3 length: 12 residues. CDR1 is MNHEY and CDR2 is SVGAGI in the germline V gene. V lost 5 bases to trimming and J lost 12 bases; unmatched junction nucleotides: 7.

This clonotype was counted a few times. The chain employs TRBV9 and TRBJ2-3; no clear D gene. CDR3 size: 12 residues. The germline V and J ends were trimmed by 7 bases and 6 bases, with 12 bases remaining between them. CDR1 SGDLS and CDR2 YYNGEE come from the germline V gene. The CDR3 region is CASSPLPDTQYF. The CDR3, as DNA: TGTGCCAGCTCACCGCTCCCGGATACGCAGTATTTT.

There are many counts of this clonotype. The CDR3 protein is CASRGQGAYGYTF. The CDR3 coding sequence is TGTGCCAGCAGGGGACAGGGAGCCTATGGCTACACCTTC. The chain uses TRBV6-5 and TRBJ1-2; TRBD1 agrees at 9 bases. Germline values: CDR1 MNHEY, CDR2 SVGAGI. CDR3 length equals 13 residues. The trim removed 6 bases at V and 4 bases at J, leaving 3 bases unmatched.

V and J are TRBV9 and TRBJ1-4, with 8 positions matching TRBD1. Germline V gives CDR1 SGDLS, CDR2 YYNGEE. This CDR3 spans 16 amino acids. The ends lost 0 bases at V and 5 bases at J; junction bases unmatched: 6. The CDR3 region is CASSVGPGQENEKLFF. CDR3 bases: TGTGCCAGCAGCGTAGGTCCGGGACAGGAGAATGAAAAACTGTTTTTT.

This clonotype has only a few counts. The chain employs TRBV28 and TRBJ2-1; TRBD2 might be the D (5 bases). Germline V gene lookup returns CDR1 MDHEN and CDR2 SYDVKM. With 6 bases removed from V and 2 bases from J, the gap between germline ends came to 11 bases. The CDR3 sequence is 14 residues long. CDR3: CASRSPGTYNEQFF. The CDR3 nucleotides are TGTGCCAGCAGAAGCCCGGGAACCTACAATGAGCAGTTCTTC.

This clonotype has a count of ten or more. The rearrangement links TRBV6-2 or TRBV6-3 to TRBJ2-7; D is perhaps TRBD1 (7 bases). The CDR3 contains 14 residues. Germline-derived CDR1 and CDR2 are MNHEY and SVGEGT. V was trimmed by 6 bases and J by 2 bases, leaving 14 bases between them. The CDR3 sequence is CASRNRGLAYEQYF. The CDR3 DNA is TGTGCCAGCAGGAACAGGGGACTCGCCTACGAGCAGTACTTC.

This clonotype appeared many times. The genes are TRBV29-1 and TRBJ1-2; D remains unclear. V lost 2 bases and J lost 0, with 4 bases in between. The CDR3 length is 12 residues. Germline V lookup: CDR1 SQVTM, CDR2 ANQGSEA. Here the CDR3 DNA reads TGCAGCGTTGAAACGACTAACTATGGCTACACCTTC. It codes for CSVETTNYGYTF.

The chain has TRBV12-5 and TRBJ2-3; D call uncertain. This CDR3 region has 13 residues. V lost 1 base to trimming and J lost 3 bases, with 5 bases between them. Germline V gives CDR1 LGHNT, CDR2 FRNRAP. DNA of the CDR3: TGTGCTAGTGGTTTGGACATAACAGATACGCAGTATTTT. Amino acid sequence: CASGLDITDTQYF.

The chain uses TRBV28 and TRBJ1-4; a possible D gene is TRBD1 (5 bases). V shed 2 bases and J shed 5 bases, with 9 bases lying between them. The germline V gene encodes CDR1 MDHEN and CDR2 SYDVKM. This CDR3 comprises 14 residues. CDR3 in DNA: TGTGCCAGCAGTTTAGGGGGGGACAATGAAAAACTGTTTTTT. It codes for CASSLGGDNEKLFF.

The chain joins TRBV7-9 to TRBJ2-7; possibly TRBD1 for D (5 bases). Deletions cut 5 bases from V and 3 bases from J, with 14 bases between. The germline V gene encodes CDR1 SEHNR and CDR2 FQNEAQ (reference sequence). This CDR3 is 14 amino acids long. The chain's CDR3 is CASSQGRKYYEQYF. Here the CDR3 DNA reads TGTGCCAGCAGCCAGGGCAGAAAGTACTACGAGCAGTACTTC.

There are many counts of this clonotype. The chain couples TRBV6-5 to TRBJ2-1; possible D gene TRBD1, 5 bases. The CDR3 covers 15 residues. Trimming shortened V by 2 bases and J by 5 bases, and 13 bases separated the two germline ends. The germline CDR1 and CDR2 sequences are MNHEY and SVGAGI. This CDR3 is CASSYRGRADNEQFF. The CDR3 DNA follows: TGTGCCAGCAGTTACCGCGGCAGGGCTGACAATGAGCAGTTCTTC.

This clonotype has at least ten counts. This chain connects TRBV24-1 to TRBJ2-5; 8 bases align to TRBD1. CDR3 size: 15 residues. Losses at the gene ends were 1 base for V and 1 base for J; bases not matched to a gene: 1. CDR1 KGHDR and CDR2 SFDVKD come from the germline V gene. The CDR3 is CATSDFTGGQETQYF. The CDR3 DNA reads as TGTGCCACCAGTGATTTCACAGGGGGCCAAGAGACCCAGTACTTC.

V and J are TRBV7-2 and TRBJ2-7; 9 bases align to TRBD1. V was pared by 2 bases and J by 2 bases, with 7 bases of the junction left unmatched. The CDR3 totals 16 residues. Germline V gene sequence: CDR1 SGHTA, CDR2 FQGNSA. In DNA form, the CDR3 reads TGTGCCAGCAGCTTACCAAAGACAGGGGGAACCTACGAGCAGTACTTC. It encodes CASSLPKTGGTYEQYF.

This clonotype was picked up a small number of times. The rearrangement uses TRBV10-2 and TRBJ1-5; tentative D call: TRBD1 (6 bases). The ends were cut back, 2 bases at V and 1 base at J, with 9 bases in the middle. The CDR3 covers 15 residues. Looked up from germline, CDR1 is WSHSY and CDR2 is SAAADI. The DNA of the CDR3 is TGCGCCAGCAGTGAGGACAGGTGGAGCAATCAGCCCCAGCATTTT. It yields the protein CASSEDRWSNQPQHF.

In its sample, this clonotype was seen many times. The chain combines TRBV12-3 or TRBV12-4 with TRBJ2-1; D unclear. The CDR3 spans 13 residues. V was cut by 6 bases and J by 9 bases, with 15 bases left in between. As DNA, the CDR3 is TGTGCCAGCAGCCCGGACCGACCCTCTGAGCAGTTCTTC. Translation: CASSPDRPSEQFF.

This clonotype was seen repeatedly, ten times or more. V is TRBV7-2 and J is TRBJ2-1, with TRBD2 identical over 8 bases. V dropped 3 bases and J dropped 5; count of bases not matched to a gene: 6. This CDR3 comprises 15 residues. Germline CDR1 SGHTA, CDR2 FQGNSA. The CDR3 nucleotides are TGTGCCAGCAGCTTGCCGGGACTAGGAAACAATGAGCAGTTCTTC. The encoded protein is CASSLPGLGNNEQFF.

The CDR3 loop reads CASAYIRGTEAFF. DNA of the CDR3: TGTGCCAGCGCCTACATCAGGGGGACTGAAGCTTTCTTT. The V call is TRBV18, the J call TRBJ1-1; 7 bases agree with TRBD1. V lost 8 bases, J lost 5 bases, and 8 bases stayed unmatched. The CDR3 totals 13 residues. Germline V gene lookup returns CDR1 KGHSH and CDR2 LQKENI.

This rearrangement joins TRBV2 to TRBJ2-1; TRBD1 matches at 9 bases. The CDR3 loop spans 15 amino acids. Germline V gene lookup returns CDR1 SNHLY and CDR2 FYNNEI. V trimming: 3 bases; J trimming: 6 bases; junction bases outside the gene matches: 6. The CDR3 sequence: CASSDRDRASNEQFF. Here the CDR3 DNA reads TGTGCCAGCAGTGACCGGGACAGGGCATCCAATGAGCAGTTCTTC.

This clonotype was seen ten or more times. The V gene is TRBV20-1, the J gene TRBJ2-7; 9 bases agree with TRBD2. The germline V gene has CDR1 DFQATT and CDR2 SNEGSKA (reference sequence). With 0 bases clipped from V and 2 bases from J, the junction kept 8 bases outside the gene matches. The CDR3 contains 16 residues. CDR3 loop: CSARDILSGRPYEQYF. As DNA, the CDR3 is TGCAGTGCTAGAGATATTCTGAGCGGGAGGCCCTACGAGCAGTACTTC.

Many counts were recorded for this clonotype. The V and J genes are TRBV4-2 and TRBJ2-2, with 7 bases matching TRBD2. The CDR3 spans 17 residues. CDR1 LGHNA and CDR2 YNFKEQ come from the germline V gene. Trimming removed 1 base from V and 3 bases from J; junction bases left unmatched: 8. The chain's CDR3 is CASSQGTGGSDTGELFF. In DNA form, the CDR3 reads TGTGCCAGCAGCCAAGGAACTGGCGGGAGCGACACCGGGGAGCTGTTTTTT.

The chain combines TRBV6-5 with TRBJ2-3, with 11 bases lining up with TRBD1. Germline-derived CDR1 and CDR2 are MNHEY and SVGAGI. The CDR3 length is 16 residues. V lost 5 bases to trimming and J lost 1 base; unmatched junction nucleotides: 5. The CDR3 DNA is TGTGCCAGCAGTCCGGACAGGGGGCGTCGCACAGATACGCAGTATTTT. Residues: CASSPDRGRRTDTQYF.

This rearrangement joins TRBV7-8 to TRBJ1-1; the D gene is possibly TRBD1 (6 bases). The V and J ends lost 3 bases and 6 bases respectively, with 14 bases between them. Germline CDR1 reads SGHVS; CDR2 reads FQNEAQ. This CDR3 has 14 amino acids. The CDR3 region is CASSFGGGVAEAFF. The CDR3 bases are TGTGCCAGCAGCTTTGGAGGGGGGGTGGCTGAAGCTTTCTTT.